This passage covers 23 T cell receptor beta chains from one sample sequenced in a study of identical twins. MiXCR was run by TCRdb on the 5' RACE reads, yielding one entry per CDR3 protein. The repertoire has 450,000 or so distinct CDR3 sequences, about 18% of them found once; the top ten carry approximately 12%. Sequenced input: naive T cells sorted from blood. These receptors were taken from a man aged 45-65 years in good health.

This clonotype was counted between two and nine times. The J gene is TRBJ1-1, the V gene TRBV4-2; D remains unclear. The CDR3 is 14 amino acids. From germline, CDR1 is LGHNA and CDR2 YNFKEQ. The V gene lost 0 bases and the J gene lost 4 bases, with 9 bases spanning the gap. CDR3 nucleotides: TGTGCCAGCAGCCAAGATCCGGAGGGCACTGAAGCTTTCTTT. Amino acids: CASSQDPEGTEAFF.

A few counts support this clonotype. The CDR3 DNA sequence: TGTGCCAGCAGCTTGGAGCCCAGGGGGCTCTACGAGCAGTACTTC. Amino acids: CASSLEPRGLYEQYF. The chain employs TRBV5-6 and TRBJ2-7; TRBD1 agrees at 8 bases. The ends lost 0 bases at V and 3 bases at J; junction bases unmatched: 5. The length of the CDR3 is 15 residues. Germline values: CDR1 SGHDT, CDR2 YYEEEE.

This clonotype has only a few counts. The rearrangement links TRBV6-1 to TRBJ1-1; 8 bases are shared with TRBD1. The CDR3 is 15 amino acids. Trimming cost V 6 bases and J 1 base; bases outside gene matches: 7. From germline, CDR1 is MNHNS and CDR2 SASEGT. CDR3 DNA: TGTGCCAGCAGGGGGGGACAGGCGTCGAACACTGAAGCTTTCTTT. This codes for CASRGGQASNTEAFF.

The table lists this clonotype with many counts. This sequence joins TRBV7-2 and TRBJ2-5, with 11 bases identical to TRBD1. Trimming took 5 bases from V and 7 from J; bases not matched to a gene: 6. The length of the CDR3 is 14 residues. The germline CDR1 and CDR2 sequences are SGHTA and FQGNSA. Here the CDR3 reads CASSAGQGAVTQYF. In DNA form, the CDR3 reads TGTGCCAGCAGCGCAGGACAGGGGGCTGTGACCCAGTACTTC.

The CDR3 region has the DNA TGTGCCAGCTCGGGACAGAATTATCAGCCCCAGCATTTT. Translating gives CASSGQNYQPQHF. This sequence joins TRBV7-6 and TRBJ1-5; TRBD1 matches 7 bases. With 8 bases clipped from V and 5 bases from J, the junction kept 6 bases outside the gene matches. The CDR3 contains 13 residues. The germline V gene has CDR1 SGHVS and CDR2 FNYEAQ.

The chain joins TRBV4-1 to TRBJ2-5, with 9 nucleotides matching TRBD1. V was clipped by 0 bases and J by 4 bases; unmatched bases: 6. The CDR3 runs to 16 residues. Germline CDR1 and CDR2: MGHRA and YSYEKL. CDR3: CASSQDGTGGPETQYF. CDR3 sequence (DNA): TGCGCCAGCAGCCAAGATGGTACAGGGGGCCCAGAGACCCAGTACTTC.

This clonotype was detected ten times or more. The rearrangement links TRBV7-9 to TRBJ2-1, with D hard to call. The CDR3 is made up of 16 amino acids. From germline, CDR1 is SEHNR and CDR2 FQNEAQ (reference sequence). With 5 bases removed from V and 9 bases from J, the gap between germline ends came to 23 bases. CDR3 sequence: CASSNNVGLSGAEQFF. The CDR3, as DNA: TGTGCCAGCAGCAATAATGTGGGTTTATCTGGCGCTGAGCAGTTCTTC.

This clonotype has only a few counts. V is TRBV29-1 and J is TRBJ2-4; perhaps TRBD1 as D (6 bases). Between the trimmed V and J ends, which lost 0 bases and 5 bases, there was a span of 11 bases. CDR3 length equals 14 residues. CDR1 is SQVTM and CDR2 is ANQGSEA in the germline V gene. The CDR3 DNA sequence: TGCAGCGTTGAAGATCTAGGGGGAGAAAACATTCAGTACTTC. Its protein product is CSVEDLGGENIQYF.

V usage is TRBV27 and J usage is TRBJ2-7; D call uncertain. The CDR3 runs to 13 residues. Per the germline V gene, CDR1 is MNHEY and CDR2 is SMNVEV (reference sequence). The ends were cut back, 0 bases at V and 6 bases at J, with 9 bases in the middle. The CDR3 sequence is CASSLSPGREQYF. The CDR3 DNA reads TGTGCCAGCAGTTTATCGCCGGGTCGCGAGCAGTACTTC.

This rearrangement joins TRBV5-1 to TRBJ2-3; 9 nucleotides line up with TRBD2. In germline, CDR1 is SGHRS, CDR2 YFSETQ. J gave up 4 bases and V 0 bases, and 3 bases lay outside the gene matches. The CDR3 runs 15 residues. The CDR3 region is CASSLEGLAADTQYF. The CDR3 DNA reads as TGCGCCAGCAGCTTGGAGGGACTAGCAGCAGATACGCAGTATTTT.

V is TRBV10-3 and J is TRBJ2-7, with 9 bases that match TRBD1. Germline CDR1 ENHRY, CDR2 SYGVKD. V gave up 8 bases and J gave up 3 bases; unmatched junction bases: 8. CDR3 length: 14 residues. The CDR3 nucleotides are TGTGCCATCCGTGGAGGGGGACAGGGCTACGAGCAGTACTTC. Translated: CAIRGGGQGYEQYF.

This clonotype was observed a few times. V and J are TRBV12-3 or TRBV12-4 and TRBJ2-7; tentative D call: TRBD2 (7 bases). V lost 7 bases and J lost 5, with 18 bases in between. This CDR3 is 14 amino acids long. CDR3 amino acids: CASTLDRGGNEQYF. The CDR3 DNA sequence: TGTGCCAGCACCCTCGATAGGGGGGGAAACGAGCAGTACTTC.

This clonotype was recorded many times. The V call is TRBV7-9, the J call TRBJ2-7; the D is unclear. The CDR3 is 13 amino acids. Trimming cost V 5 bases and J 7 bases, with 15 bases left between them. CDR1 is SEHNR, CDR2 FQNEAQ, per germline (reference sequence). CDR3 bases: TGTGCCAGCAGCCCCCCCACGGTCAGTGAGCAGTACTTC. Translation: CASSPPTVSEQYF.

The J gene is TRBJ2-2, the V gene TRBV20-1; 7 bases fit TRBD2. Trimming took 4 bases from V and 0 from J; bases not matched to a gene: 2. CDR1 is DFQATT and CDR2 is SNEGSKA in the germline V gene (reference sequence). This CDR3 contains 14 residues. This CDR3 is CSAKSGANTGELFF. The DNA for the CDR3 is TGCAGTGCTAAAAGCGGGGCGAACACCGGGGAGCTGTTTTTT.

V gene TRBV4-3 combines with J gene TRBJ1-2; D remains ambiguous. V shed 0 bases and J shed 9 bases, with 11 bases lying between them. CDR1 is LGHNA and CDR2 is YSLEER in the germline V gene. The CDR3 has 13 amino acids. The CDR3 protein is CASSQDLRESYTF. In DNA form, the CDR3 reads TGCGCCAGCAGCCAAGATCTCCGGGAGAGCTACACCTTC.

This chain links TRBV4-2 with TRBJ2-1; D is possibly TRBD2 (6 bases). This CDR3 is 16 amino acids long. The germline CDR1 and CDR2 sequences are LGHNA and YNFKEQ. The V and J ends lost 0 bases and 3 bases respectively, with 12 bases between them. CDR3 bases: TGTGCCAGCAGCCAAGAGATAGGGCGGGGCTACAATGAGCAGTTCTTC. Amino acid sequence: CASSQEIGRGYNEQFF.

This clonotype was detected a few times. The chain couples TRBV25-1 to TRBJ1-1; unclear D gene. Germline V gene lookup returns CDR1 MGHDK and CDR2 SYGVNS. Trimming removed 4 bases from V and 6 bases from J, with 9 bases in between. This CDR3 comprises 12 residues. CDR3 residues: CASSVGFAEAFF. The CDR3 DNA reads TGTGCCAGCAGTGTTGGGTTCGCTGAAGCTTTCTTT.

The chain couples TRBV20-1 to TRBJ2-5, with TRBD2 identical over 8 bases. The CDR3 has 13 amino acids. Germline CDR1 DFQATT, CDR2 SNEGSKA (reference sequence). The trim removed 7 bases at V and 2 bases at J, leaving 6 bases unmatched. This CDR3 reads CSGTRGGQETQYF. The DNA for the CDR3 is TGCAGTGGGACCCGGGGGGGACAAGAGACCCAGTACTTC.

This rearrangement joins TRBV6-5 to TRBJ2-7, with D perhaps TRBD1 or TRBD2 (5 bases each). Germline-derived CDR1 and CDR2 are MNHEY and SVGAGI. The CDR3 has 15 amino acids. V lost 4 bases, J lost 4 bases, and 17 bases lay in between. CDR3 sequence reads: CASSSIGAVSYEQYF. CDR3 sequence (DNA): TGTGCCAGCAGTTCGATCGGGGCAGTCTCATACGAGCAGTACTTC.

This clonotype was observed a few times. The J gene is TRBJ1-5, the V gene TRBV10-3; D gene unclear. V gave up 7 bases and J gave up 7 bases, with 23 bases separating them. Per germline, CDR1 ENHRY and CDR2 SYGVKD. This CDR3 has 16 residues. The CDR3 coding sequence is TGTGCCATCACCCAAAGAAGACACCCAATGGAGCAGCCCCAGCATTTT. Translating it yields CAITQRRHPMEQPQHF.

V is TRBV7-2 and J is TRBJ1-4; D not certain. Trimming removed 2 bases at V and 3 bases at J, with 7 bases between. Germline V gives CDR1 SGHTA, CDR2 FQGNSA. The CDR3 consists of 14 residues. Written as DNA, the CDR3 is TGTGCCAGCAGCTTATTCGGACCTAATGAAAAACTGTTTTTT. Encoded protein: CASSLFGPNEKLFF.

This clonotype was picked up many times. The genes are TRBV12-3 or TRBV12-4 and TRBJ2-2; D gene ambiguous. V was shortened by 5 bases and J by 5 bases, with 12 bases between the two germline ends. This CDR3 region has 14 residues. The CDR3 is CASSGHLLTGELFF. The CDR3 coding sequence is TGTGCCAGCAGTGGTCACCTACTAACCGGGGAGCTGTTTTTT.

The chain employs TRBV14 and TRBJ2-1; D possibly matches TRBD1 or TRBD2 (6 bases each). V was shortened by 0 bases and J by 8 bases, with 11 bases between the two germline ends. The CDR3 loop spans 14 amino acids. The V gene's germline CDR1 is SGHDN and CDR2 FVKESK. CDR3 residues: CASSQEHGGDEQFF. CDR3 DNA sequence: TGTGCCAGCAGCCAAGAACACGGGGGCGATGAGCAGTTCTTC.